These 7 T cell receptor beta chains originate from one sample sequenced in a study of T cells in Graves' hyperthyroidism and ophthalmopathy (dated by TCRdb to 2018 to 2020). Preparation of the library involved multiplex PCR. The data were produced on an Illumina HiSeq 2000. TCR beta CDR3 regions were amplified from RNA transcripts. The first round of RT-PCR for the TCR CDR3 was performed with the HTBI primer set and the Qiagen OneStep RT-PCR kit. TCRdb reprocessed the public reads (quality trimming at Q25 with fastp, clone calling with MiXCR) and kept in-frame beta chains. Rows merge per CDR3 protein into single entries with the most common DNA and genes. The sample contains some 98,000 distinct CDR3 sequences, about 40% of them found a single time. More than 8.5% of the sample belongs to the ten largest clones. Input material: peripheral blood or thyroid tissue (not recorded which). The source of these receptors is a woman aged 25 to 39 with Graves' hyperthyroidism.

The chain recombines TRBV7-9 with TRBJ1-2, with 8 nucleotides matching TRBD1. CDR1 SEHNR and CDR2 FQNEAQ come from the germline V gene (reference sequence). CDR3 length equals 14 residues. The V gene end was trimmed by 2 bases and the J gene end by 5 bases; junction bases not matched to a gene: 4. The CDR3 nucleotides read TGTGCCAGCAGCTTACGACAGGGGTTTTATGGCTACACCTTC. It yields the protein CASSLRQGFYGYTF.

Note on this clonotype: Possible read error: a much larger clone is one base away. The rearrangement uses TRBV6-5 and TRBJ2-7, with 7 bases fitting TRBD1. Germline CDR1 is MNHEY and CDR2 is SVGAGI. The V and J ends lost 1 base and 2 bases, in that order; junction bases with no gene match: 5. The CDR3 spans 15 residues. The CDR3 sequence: CASSYWTGEPYEQYF. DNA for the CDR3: TGTGCCAGCAGTTACTGGACAGGAGAACCCTACGAGCAGTACTTC.

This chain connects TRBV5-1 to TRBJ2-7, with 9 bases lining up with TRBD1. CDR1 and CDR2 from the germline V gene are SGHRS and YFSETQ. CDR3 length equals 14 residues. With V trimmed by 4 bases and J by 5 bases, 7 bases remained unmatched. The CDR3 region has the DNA TGCGCCAGCAGCCTGGGACAGGGAGGCGACGAGCAGTACTTC. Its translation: CASSLGQGGDEQYF.

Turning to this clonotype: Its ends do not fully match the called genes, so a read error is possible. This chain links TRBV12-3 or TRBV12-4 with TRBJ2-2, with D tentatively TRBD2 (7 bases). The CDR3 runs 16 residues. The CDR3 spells CASSLRAGYGTGGLFF. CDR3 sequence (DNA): TGTGCCAGCAGTTTGAGGGCGGGATACGGTACCGGGGGGCTGTTCTTT.

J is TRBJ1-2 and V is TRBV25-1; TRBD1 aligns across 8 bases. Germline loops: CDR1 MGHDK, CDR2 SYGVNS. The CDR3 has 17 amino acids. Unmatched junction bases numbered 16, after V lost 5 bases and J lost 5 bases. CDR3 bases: TGTGCCAGCAGTTTAAATACCCTGACAGGGGATGCGTATGGCTACACCTTC. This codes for CASSLNTLTGDAYGYTF.

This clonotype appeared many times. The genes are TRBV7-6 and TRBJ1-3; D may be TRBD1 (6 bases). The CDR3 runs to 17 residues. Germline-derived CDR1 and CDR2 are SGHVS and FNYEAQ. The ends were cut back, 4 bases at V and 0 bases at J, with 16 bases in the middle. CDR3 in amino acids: CASSSRLTGLSGNTIYF. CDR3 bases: TGTGCCAGCAGCTCCCGATTGACAGGCCTCTCTGGAAACACCATATATTTT. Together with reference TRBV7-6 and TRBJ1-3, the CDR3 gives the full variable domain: GAGVSQSPRYKVTKRGQDVALRCDPISGHVSLYWYRQALGQGPEFLTYFNYEAQQDKSGLPNDRFSAERPEGSISTLTIQRTEQRDSAMYRCASSSRLTGLSGNTIYFGEGSWLTVV.

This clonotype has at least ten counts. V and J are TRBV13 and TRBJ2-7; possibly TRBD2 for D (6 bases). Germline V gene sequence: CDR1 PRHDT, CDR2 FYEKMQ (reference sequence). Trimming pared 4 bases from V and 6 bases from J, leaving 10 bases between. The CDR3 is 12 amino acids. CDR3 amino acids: CASSSGVLEQYF. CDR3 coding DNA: TGTGCCAGCAGCTCGGGAGTGCTCGAGCAGTACTTC.